This entry lists 11 T cell receptor beta chains sequenced from one sample in a study of shared clonotypes between healthy human individuals (dated by TCRdb to 2020 to 2022). Library preparation used the immunoSEQ multiplex PCR assay. Imported from immuneACCESS, the table was reduced by TCRdb to in-frame sequences with V and J called. These copies leave out some clones; in studies compared against another copy, an unresolved V gene accounts for under half, and the cause of the remainder is not known. A total of 650,000 to 700,000 clones appear in this sample, 90% of them only once. The ten largest clones take up 34% of the sample. The sample taken for sequencing was memory CD8+ T cells from PBMCs. The intended sense of this specimen's cell subset or site label: CD45RO+ cells pooled with CCR7-negative TemRA cells. The receptors originated from a man aged 18 to 29 in good health. Some clones in this sample may be carry-over from other donors' samples.

This chain joins TRBV6-6 and TRBJ1-5; no firm D call. Trimming stripped 0 bases from V and 5 bases from J, with 11 bases between. The germline V gene has CDR1 MNHNY and CDR2 SVGAGI (reference sequence). There are 15 residues in the CDR3. CDR3 sequence: CASSYSAAPDQPQHF. The CDR3 DNA follows: TGTGCCAGCAGTTACTCGGCAGCCCCTGATCAGCCCCAGCATTTT.

A few counts support this clone. The chain joins TRBV10-3 to TRBJ1-5; D remains unclear. Trimming took off 6 bases at V and 3 bases at J, with 12 bases between the two ends. Germline CDR1 and CDR2: ENHRY and SYGVKD. CDR3 length: 14 residues. The CDR3 DNA reads TGTGCCATCAGCCCCCACGGGATCAATCAGCCCCAGCATTTT. Translating gives CAISPHGINQPQHF.

The chain employs TRBV5-1 and TRBJ2-3; a possible D gene is TRBD2 (6 bases). Germline V lookup: CDR1 SGHRS, CDR2 YFSETQ. V was cut by 4 bases and J by 2 bases, with 20 bases left in between. This CDR3 is 17 amino acids long. The CDR3 here is CASSPPGGRVTTDTQYF. The CDR3 region has the DNA TGCGCCAGCAGCCCCCCCGGGGGAAGGGTAACCACAGATACGCAGTATTTT.

The chain uses TRBV6-5 and TRBJ2-1; D is ambiguous. Germline V gives CDR1 MNHEY, CDR2 SVGAGI. The CDR3 loop spans 13 amino acids. Trimming removed 3 bases from V and 5 bases from J, with 8 bases in between. The CDR3 DNA reads as TGTGCCAGCAGTTATCGGGCAGACAATGAGCAGTTCTTC. Residues: CASSYRADNEQFF.

The rearrangement uses TRBV28 and TRBJ2-1; 12 nucleotides line up with TRBD2. CDR3 length: 16 amino acids. Germline V gene lookup returns CDR1 MDHEN and CDR2 SYDVKM. After removal of 2 bases from V and 8 bases from J, the junction contained 7 bases not matched to a gene. The CDR3 nucleotides are TGTGCCAGCAGTTTAGGGCTAGCGGGAGGGCCCTATGAGCAGTTCTTC. Translating it yields CASSLGLAGGPYEQFF.

CDR3 bases: TGTGCCAGCAGCCACCGGGACTCACTCCCAGGTGGTAACAATGAGCAGTTCTTC. Its protein product is CASSHRDSLPGGNNEQFF. The chain recombines TRBV14 with TRBJ2-1, with D possibly being TRBD2 (6 bases). CDR3 length: 18 residues. CDR1 is SGHDN, CDR2 FVKESK, per germline. Trimming took off 3 bases at V and 5 bases at J, with 23 bases between the two ends.

The rearrangement joins TRBV7-9 to TRBJ2-7; 11 bases are a match to TRBD2. The germline V gene has CDR1 SEHNR and CDR2 FQNEAQ (reference sequence). Trimming removed 3 bases from V and 3 bases from J; junction bases left unmatched: 1. This CDR3 is 14 amino acids long. Here the CDR3 DNA reads TGTGCCAGCAGCTTTAGCGGGAGGGACTACGAGCAGTACTTC. This translates into CASSFSGRDYEQYF. The full variable domain, in which reference TRBV7-9 and TRBJ2-7 provide the parts outside the CDR3, is DTGVSQNPRHKITKRGQNVTFRCDPISEHNRLYWYRQTLGQGPEFLTYFQNEAQLEKSRLLSDRFSAERPKGSFSTLEIQRTEQGDSAMYLCASSFSGRDYEQYFGPGTRLTVT.

This chain's CDR3 is CASSVSGRSSYNEQFF. The CDR3 DNA follows: TGTGCCAGCAGCGTTAGCGGGAGATCTTCCTACAATGAGCAGTTCTTC. This chain joins TRBV7-8 and TRBJ2-1; 9 positions match TRBD2. The CDR3 extends over 16 amino acids. The germline CDR1 and CDR2 sequences are SGHVS and FQNEAQ. V dropped 5 bases and J dropped 1; count of bases not matched to a gene: 6.

CDR3 nucleotide sequence: TGTGCCAGCAGTAAAGGTCTCGAGCAGTACTTC. This codes for CASSKGLEQYF. The chain recombines TRBV27 with TRBJ2-7; no firm D call. This CDR3 has 11 amino acids. In germline, CDR1 is MNHEY, CDR2 SMNVEV (reference sequence). V was pared by 5 bases and J by 6 bases, with 8 bases between.

This chain joins TRBV19 and TRBJ2-1, with 10 bases that match TRBD2. The length of the CDR3 is 16 residues. Trimming took 6 bases from V and 1 from J; bases not matched to a gene: 6. Germline V gene lookup returns CDR1 LNHDA and CDR2 SQIVND (reference sequence). The chain's CDR3 is CASSPTSGPSYNEQFF. In DNA form, the CDR3 reads TGTGCCAGTAGCCCGACTAGCGGGCCGTCCTACAATGAGCAGTTCTTC.

The CDR3: CASSWGLAGGEQYF. In nucleotides, the CDR3 is TGTGCCAGCAGCTGGGGACTAGCGGGAGGCGAGCAGTACTTC. This chain joins TRBV5-6 and TRBJ2-7; 15 bases map to TRBD2. CDR1 is SGHDT, CDR2 YYEEEE, per germline. The CDR3 is made up of 14 amino acids. The junction had 1 base not matched to a gene; V was cut back by 3 bases and J by 6 bases.